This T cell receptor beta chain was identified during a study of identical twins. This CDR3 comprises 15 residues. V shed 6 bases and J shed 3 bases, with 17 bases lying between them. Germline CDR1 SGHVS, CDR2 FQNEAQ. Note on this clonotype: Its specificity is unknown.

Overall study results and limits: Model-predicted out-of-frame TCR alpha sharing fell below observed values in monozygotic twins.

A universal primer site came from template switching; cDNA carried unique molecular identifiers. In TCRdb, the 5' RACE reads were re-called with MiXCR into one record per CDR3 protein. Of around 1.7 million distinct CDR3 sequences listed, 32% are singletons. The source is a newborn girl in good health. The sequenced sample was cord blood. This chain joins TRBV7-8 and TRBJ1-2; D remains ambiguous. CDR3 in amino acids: CASSDNGRTDYGYTF. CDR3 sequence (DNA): TGTGCCAGCAGTGATAACGGTCGGACGGACTATGGCTACACCTTC.